This entry describes one T cell receptor (beta chain). V gave up 1 base and J gave up 1 base, with 10 bases separating them. The CDR3 covers 16 residues. Germline CDR1 is KGHSH and CDR2 is LQKENI. In the original processing: Estimated nucleated cell counts came from reference gene primer amplification. Method: immunoSEQ multiplex PCR; TCRdb's copy keeps in-frame clones and lacks some. That table furnishes V, J and clone size, whereas the DNA furnished D and trimming. The sample shows roughly 80,000 clones, 91% of them seen only once. The source of the sample is a study of blood T cell repertoires in COVID-19. Study context: The samples span acute and convalescent COVID-19 from the United States, Italy and Spain. PBMCs, B-cell-depleted T cells, or T cells were the source of the cDNA or gDNA that made up the material.

The sequenced sample consisted of peripheral blood. V gene TRBV18 combines with J gene TRBJ2-2; no reliable D call. The sequence was collected from a woman in her forties or fifties in a cohort sampled during active COVID-19. This chain's CDR3 is CASSPQSQLNTGELFF. CDR3 DNA: TGTGCCAGCTCACCACAGTCGCAGTTGAACACCGGGGAGCTGTTTTTT.